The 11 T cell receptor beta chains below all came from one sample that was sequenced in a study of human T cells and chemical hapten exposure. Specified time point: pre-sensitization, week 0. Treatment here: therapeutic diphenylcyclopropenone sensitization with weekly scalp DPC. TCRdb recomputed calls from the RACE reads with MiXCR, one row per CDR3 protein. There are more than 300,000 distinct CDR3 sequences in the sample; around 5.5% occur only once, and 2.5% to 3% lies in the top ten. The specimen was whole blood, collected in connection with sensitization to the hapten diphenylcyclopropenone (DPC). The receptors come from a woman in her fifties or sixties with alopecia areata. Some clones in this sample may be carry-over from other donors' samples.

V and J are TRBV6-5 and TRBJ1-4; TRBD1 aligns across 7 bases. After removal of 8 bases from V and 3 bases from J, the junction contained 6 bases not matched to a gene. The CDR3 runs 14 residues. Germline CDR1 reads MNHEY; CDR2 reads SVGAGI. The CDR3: CASSFQGANEKLFF. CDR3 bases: TGTGCCAGCTCGTTCCAGGGGGCTAATGAAAAACTGTTTTTT.

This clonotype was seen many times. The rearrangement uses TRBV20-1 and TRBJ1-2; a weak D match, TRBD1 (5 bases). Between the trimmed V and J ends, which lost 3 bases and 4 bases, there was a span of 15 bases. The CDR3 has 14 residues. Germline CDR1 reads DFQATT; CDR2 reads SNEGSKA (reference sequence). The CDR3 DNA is TGCAGTGCTAGTGATGTAGGGGCCGTCTATGGCTACACCTTC. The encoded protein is CSASDVGAVYGYTF.

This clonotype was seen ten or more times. CDR3 coding DNA: TGTGCCAGCAGTGAATCGGGGATCTCCTACAATGAGCAGTTCTTC. Translated: CASSESGISYNEQFF. The J gene is TRBJ2-1, the V gene TRBV2; TRBD2 might be the D (5 bases). The V gene's germline CDR1 is SNHLY and CDR2 FYNNEI. Between the trimmed V and J ends, which lost 2 bases and 0 bases, there was a span of 8 bases. The CDR3 runs 15 residues.

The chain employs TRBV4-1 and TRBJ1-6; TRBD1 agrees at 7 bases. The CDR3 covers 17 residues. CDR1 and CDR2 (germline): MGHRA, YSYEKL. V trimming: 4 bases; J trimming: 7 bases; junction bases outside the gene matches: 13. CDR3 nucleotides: TGCGCCAGCAGCCCGCCGGCAGGGGGAGGTCGGAATTCACCCCTCCACTTT. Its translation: CASSPPAGGGRNSPLHF.

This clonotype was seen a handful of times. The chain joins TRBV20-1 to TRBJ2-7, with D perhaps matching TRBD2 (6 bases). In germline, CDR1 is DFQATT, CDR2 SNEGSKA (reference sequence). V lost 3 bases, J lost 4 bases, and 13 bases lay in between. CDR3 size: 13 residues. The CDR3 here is CSASGRGRYEQYF. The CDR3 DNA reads TGCAGTGCTAGTGGGCGGGGTAGATACGAGCAGTACTTC.

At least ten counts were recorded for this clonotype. The CDR3 DNA reads as TGCAGTGCTAGGGATCTAGCGGGAGGGCCCGGGGAGCTGTTTTTT. Amino acid sequence: CSARDLAGGPGELFF. The genes are TRBV20-1 and TRBJ2-2, with 12 bases that match TRBD2. Germline V gene lookup returns CDR1 DFQATT and CDR2 SNEGSKA (reference sequence). Losses at the gene ends were 3 bases for V and 6 bases for J; bases not matched to a gene: 5. CDR3 length equals 15 residues.

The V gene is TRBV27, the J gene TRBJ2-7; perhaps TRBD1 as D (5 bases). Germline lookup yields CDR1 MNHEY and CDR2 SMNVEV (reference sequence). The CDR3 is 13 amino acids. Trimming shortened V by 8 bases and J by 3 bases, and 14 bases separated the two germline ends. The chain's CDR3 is CASSAAGFYEQYF. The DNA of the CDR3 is TGTGCCAGCTCGGCGGCAGGGTTCTACGAGCAGTACTTC.

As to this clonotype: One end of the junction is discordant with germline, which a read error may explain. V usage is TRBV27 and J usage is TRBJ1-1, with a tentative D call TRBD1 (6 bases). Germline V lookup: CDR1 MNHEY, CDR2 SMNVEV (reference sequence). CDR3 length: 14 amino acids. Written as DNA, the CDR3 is TGTGCCAGCAGTTTCCTGGACAGCCGCGGAGAAATCCTCTTT. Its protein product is CASSFLDSRGEILF.

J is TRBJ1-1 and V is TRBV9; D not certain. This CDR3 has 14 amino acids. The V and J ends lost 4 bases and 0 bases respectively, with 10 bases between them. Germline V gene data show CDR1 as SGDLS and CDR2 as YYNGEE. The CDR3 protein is CASSRSGLNTEAFF. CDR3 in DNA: TGTGCCAGCAGCCGTAGCGGGTTGAACACTGAAGCTTTCTTT.

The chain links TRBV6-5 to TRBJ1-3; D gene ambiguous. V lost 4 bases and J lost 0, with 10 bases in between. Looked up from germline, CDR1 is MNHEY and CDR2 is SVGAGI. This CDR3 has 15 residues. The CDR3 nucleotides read TGTGCCAGCAGTTTTGAAGACTACTCTGGAAACACCATATATTTT. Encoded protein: CASSFEDYSGNTIYF.

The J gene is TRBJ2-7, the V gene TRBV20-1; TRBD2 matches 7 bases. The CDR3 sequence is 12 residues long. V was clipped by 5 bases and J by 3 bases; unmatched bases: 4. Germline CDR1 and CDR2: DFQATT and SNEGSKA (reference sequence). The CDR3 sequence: CSARRDYYEQYF. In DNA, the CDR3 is TGCAGTGCTCGCCGGGACTACTACGAGCAGTACTTC.